There are many counts of the clone carrying this T cell receptor (beta chain). Its specificity is unknown. The germline V gene has CDR1 MNHEY and CDR2 SVGAGI. J lost 5 bases, V lost 9 bases, and 6 bases had no gene match. The CDR3 has 12 amino acids. RNA transcripts gave rise to amplified TCR beta CDR3 regions. An initial round of RT-PCR targeting the TCR CDR3 relied on the HTBI primer set. Each CDR3 protein gets one entry after TCRdb re-called the multiplex PCR reads with MiXCR. The sample shows a few hundred thousand distinct CDR3 sequences, 20% to 25% of them seen only once. This entry comes from a study of T cells in Graves' hyperthyroidism and ophthalmopathy. Study outcomes and limitations: Blood also held most thyroid clonotypes expanded beyond 0.001.

The chain uses TRBV6-5 and TRBJ1-2; the match to TRBD1 covers 7 bases. The source of this sequence is a man younger than 35 with Graves' hyperthyroidism. Input material: blood. The CDR3 is CASGGTVYGYTF. As DNA, the CDR3 is TGTGCCAGTGGGGGGACAGTGTATGGCTACACCTTC.